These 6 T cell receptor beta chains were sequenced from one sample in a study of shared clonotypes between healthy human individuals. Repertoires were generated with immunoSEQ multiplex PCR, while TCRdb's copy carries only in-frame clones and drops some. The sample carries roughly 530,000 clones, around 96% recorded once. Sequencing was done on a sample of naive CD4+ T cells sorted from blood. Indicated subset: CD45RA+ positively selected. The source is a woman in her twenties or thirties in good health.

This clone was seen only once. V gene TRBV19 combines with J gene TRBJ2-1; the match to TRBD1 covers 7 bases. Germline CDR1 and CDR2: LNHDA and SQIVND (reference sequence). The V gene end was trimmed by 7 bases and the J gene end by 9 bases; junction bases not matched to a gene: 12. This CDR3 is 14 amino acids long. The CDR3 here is CASKWAGTDGEQFF. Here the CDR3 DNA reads TGTGCCAGTAAGTGGGCCGGGACAGATGGTGAGCAGTTCTTC.

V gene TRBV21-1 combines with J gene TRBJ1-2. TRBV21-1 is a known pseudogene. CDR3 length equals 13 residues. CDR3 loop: CASSKPAPYGYTF. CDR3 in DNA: TGTGCCAGCAGCAAACCGGCTCCCTATGGCTACACCTTC.

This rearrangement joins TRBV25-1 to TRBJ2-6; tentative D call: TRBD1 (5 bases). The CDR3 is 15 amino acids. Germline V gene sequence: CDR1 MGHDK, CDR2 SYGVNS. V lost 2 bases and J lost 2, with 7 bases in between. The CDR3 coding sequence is TGTGCCAGCAGTGAACCAGGGACTGGGGCCAACGTCCTGACTTTC. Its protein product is CASSEPGTGANVLTF.

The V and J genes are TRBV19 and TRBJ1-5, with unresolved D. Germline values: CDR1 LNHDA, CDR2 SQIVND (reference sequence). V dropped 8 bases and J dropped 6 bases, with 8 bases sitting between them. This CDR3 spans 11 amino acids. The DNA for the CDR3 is TGTGCCAGTGGTACTGTTCAGCCCCAGCATTTT. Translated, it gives CASGTVQPQHF.

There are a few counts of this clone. CDR3 region: CASSYRLMHEQYF. The CDR3, as DNA: TGTGCCAGCAGTTACAGGTTAATGCACGAGCAGTACTTC. This sequence joins TRBV14 and TRBJ2-7; a weak D match, TRBD1 (5 bases). CDR1 is SGHDN and CDR2 is FVKESK in the germline V gene. The germline V and J ends were trimmed by 6 bases and 5 bases, with 14 bases remaining between them. The CDR3 contains 13 residues.

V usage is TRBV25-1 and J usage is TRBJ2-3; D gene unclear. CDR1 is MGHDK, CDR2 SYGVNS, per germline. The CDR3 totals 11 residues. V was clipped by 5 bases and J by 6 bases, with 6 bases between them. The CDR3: CASSLTDTQYF. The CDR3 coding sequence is TGTGCCAGCAGTCTTACGGATACGCAGTATTTT. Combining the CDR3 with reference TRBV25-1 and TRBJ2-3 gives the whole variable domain EADIYQTPRYLVIGTGKKITLECSQTMGHDKMYWYQQDPGMELHLIHYSYGVNSTEKGDLSSESTVSRIRTEHFPLTLESARPSHTSQYLCASSLTDTQYFGPGTRLTVL.